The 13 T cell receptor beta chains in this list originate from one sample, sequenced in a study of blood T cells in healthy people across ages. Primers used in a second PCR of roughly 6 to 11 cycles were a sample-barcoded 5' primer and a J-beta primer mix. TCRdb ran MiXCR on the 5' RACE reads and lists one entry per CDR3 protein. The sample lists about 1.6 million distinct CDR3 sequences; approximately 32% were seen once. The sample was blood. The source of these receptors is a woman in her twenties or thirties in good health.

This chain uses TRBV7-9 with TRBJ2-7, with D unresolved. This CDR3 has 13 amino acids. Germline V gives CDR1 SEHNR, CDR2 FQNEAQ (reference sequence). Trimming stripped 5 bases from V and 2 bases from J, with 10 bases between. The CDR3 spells CASSPITTYEQYF. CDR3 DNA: TGTGCCAGCAGCCCAATCACGACCTACGAGCAGTACTTC.

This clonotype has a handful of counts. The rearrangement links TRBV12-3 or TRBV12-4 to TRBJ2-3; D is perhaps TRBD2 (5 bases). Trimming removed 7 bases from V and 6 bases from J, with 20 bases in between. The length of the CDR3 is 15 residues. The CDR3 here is CASTTLARVVDTQYF. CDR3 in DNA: TGTGCCAGCACTACTTTAGCGAGGGTTGTGGATACGCAGTATTTT.

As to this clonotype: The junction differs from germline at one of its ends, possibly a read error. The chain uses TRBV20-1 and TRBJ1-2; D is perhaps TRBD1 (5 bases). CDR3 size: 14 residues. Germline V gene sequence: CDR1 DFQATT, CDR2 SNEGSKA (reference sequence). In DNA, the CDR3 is TGCAGTGCTAGAGAGGGCCCAGGGACCTATGGCTACATCTTC. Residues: CSAREGPGTYGYIF.

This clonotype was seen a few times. For the CDR3, the DNA is TGTGCCAGCAGTTTAACTAGCGGGAGGGCTAGAGAGCAGTACTTC. It translates to CASSLTSGRAREQYF. V usage is TRBV27 and J usage is TRBJ2-5; the match to TRBD2 covers 13 bases. V shed 2 bases and J 11 bases; nucleotides not matched to a gene: 8. In germline, CDR1 is MNHEY, CDR2 SMNVEV (reference sequence). The CDR3 has 15 amino acids.

The CDR3 is CSATPMDRTGYF. The CDR3 bases are TGCAGTGCAACCCCCATGGACCGAACGGGGTATTTT. V gene TRBV20-1 combines with J gene TRBJ2-3; D uncertain. The V gene lost 6 bases and the J gene lost 14 bases, with 21 bases spanning the gap. The germline gives CDR1 DFQATT, CDR2 SNEGSKA (reference sequence). This CDR3 contains 12 residues.

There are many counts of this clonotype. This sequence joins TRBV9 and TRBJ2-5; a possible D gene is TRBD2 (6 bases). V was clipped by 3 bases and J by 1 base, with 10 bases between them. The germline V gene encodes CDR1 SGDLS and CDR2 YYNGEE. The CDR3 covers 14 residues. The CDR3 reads CASSAGVLQETQYF. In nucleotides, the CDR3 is TGTGCCAGCAGCGCGGGAGTCCTCCAAGAGACCCAGTACTTC.

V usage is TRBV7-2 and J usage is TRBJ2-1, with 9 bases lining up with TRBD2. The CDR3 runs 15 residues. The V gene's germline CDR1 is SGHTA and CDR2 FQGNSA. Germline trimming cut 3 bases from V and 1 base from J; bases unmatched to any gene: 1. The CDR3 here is CASSFSGRSYNEQFF. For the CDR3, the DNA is TGTGCCAGCAGCTTTAGCGGGAGATCCTACAATGAGCAGTTCTTC.

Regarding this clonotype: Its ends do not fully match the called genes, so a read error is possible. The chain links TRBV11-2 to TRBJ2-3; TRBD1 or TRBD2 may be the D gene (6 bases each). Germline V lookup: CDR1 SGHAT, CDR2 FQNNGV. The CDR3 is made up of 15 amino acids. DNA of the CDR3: TGTGCCGGCAGCCCGGGGGCCAGTCTCACAGATACGCAGTATTTT. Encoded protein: CAGSPGASLTDTQYF.

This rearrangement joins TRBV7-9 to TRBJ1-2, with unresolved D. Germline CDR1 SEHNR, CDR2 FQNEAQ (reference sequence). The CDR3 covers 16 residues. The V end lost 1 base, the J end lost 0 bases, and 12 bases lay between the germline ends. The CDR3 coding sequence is TGTGCCAGCAGCTTAGGGCGTAGAACGACTAACTATGGCTACACCTTC. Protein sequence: CASSLGRRTTNYGYTF.

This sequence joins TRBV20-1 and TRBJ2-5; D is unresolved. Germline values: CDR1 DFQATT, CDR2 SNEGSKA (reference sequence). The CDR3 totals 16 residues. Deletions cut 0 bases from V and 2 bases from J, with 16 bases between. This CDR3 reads CSARDIQYLGQETQYF. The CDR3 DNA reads TGCAGTGCTAGAGACATCCAGTACTTGGGGCAAGAGACCCAGTACTTC.

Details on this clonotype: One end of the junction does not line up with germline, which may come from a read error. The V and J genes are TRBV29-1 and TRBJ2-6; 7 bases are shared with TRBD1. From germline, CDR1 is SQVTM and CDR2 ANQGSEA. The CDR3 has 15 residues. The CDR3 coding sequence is TGCAGCGTCCGACAGGGATATTCTGGGACCAACGTCCTGACTTTC. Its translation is CSVRQGYSGTNVLTF.

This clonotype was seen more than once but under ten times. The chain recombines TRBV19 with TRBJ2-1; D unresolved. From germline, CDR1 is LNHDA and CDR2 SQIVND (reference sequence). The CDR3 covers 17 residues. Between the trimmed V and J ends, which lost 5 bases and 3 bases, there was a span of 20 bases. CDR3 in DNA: TGTGCCAGTAGTGAAACGACTCGGGCCTCTATCTACAATGAGCAGTTCTTC. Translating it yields CASSETTRASIYNEQFF.

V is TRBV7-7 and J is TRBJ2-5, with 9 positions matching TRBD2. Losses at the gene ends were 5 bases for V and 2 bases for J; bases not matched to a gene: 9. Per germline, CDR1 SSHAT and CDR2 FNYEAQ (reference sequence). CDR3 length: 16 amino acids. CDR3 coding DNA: TGTGCCAGCAGCACTTGGACTAGCGACGGACAAGAGACCCAGTACTTC. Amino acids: CASSTWTSDGQETQYF.